This TCR beta chain is from a study of Graves' ophthalmopathy and Graves' hyperthyroidism listed by TCRdb under 2018. Concerning the study at large: Hyperthyroidism was considered stable if no progression to ophthalmopathy occurred within 18 months of follow-up. The study used TCR beta repertoire signatures to distinguish Graves' ophthalmopathy from Graves' hyperthyroidism and to predict progression to ophthalmopathy. In total, around 140 blood samples were TCR-sequenced: 43 ophthalmopathy, under 85 hyperthyroidism and approximately 17 hyperthyroidism-to-ophthalmopathy patients. To explore V-J signatures distinguishing ophthalmopathy from hyperthyroidism, a discovery set of about 99 patients (43 ophthalmopathy, roughly 55 stable hyperthyroidism) was enrolled. The independent validation cohort included under 20 hyperthyroidism patients plus 17 patients who later progressed from hyperthyroidism to ophthalmopathy. In five or six hyperthyroidism patients, the T-cell repertoires found in thyroid tissue were compared with those found in blood. Once sampling was done, hyperthyroidism patients were given methimazole at a starting dose of 30 mg daily, while ophthalmopathy patients were given high-dose intravenous methylprednisolone. Summary of the overall study and its limitations: In validation, the model predicted ophthalmopathy progression with about 71% sensitivity and 72.22% specificity; eleven to twelve predicted patients were CT-confirmed with GO in a median of about 7.1 months. Most expanded thyroid clonotypes with a frequency above 0.001 also appeared in blood, which suggests that blood repertoires may reflect the immune response in the thyroid. No statistical method was used to predetermine the sample size, and group allocation was not hidden from the investigators. The 13-signature model separated ophthalmopathy from stable hyperthyroidism with 85% to 90% sensitivity and around 81% specificity in cross-validation, and 80%/75% in the test set.

Turning to this clonotype: There is no known antigen for this receptor. No clone much larger than this one lies a single base away; base qualities are absent.

TCR beta CDR3 regions were amplified from RNA transcripts for repertoire sequencing. A first-round RT-PCR used HTBI primers with the Qiagen OneStep RT-PCR kit, followed by a second-round multiplex PCR, size selection and purification. The libraries underwent paired-end sequencing with 100 bp reads on an Illumina HiSeq2000. In the authors' own workflow: Reads were processed with SOAPnuke, discarding reads with adapters, uncalled bases, mean Phred below 15, or no exact constant-primer or identifier match. COPE v1.2.5 was used to merge high-quality paired reads. Each unique nucleotide sequence was treated as a clonotype, and MiTCR v1.1 was used to align the clonotypes to the IMGT TRB V, D and J references. Analysis was restricted to V-J combinations with a frequency above 0.0001, which covered about 99% of repertoires. For each V-J combination, a TCR clonal expansion and chaos score was defined as F50 clonal expansion divided by the chaos observed in the TCRdist matrix. Welch's t-statistics and random forest were used to reduce the features to some 13 V-J combinations, which were then used as input to a naive Bayes classifier. Thyroid-blood repertoire similarity was quantified with the Morisita-Horn index. The public reads were reanalyzed by TCRdb: fastp trimming at Q25, MiXCR alignment, in-frame beta chains only. Merged by CDR3 protein, the rows form single entries marked with the most common genes and DNA. TCRdb, not the authors, supplied the V and J calls. The sample table records approximately 1.2 million distinct CDR3 sequences; roughly two fifths of these occur just once. Around 10% of the sample lies in the top ten.

Patients with hyperthyroidism were aged 18 to 65 years, had been newly diagnosed, and had a disease duration of less than 2 months. Patients with other autoimmune diseases, uncontrolled infections, pregnancy or lactation were excluded from the study. Diagnosis was based on clinical symptoms, serum thyroxine, TRAb, thyroid ultrasound and orbital computed tomography. Trizol reagent was used to extract the total RNA, and its quality was then checked on an Agilent 2100 Bioanalyzer. Sequenced material: peripheral blood or thyroid tissue (not recorded which). The source is an adult man with Graves' hyperthyroidism.

The CDR3 protein is CASSAKPRDSTRQYF. The DNA reads TGTGCCAGCAGCGCAAAACCTCGGGACTCGACCCGGCAGTACTTC. The sequence is built from TRBV5-8 and TRBJ2-7; D gene: possibly TRBD2, on 6 matching bases. Looking up the germline V gene yields CDR1 SGHTS and CDR2 YDEGEE. Deletion took 4 bases off V and 9 bases off J, with a span of 23 bases between the germline ends. The CDR3 goes from the cysteine to the phenylalanine over 15 residues. Only the CDR3 portion is preserved as DNA: 45 bases, with reading frame beginning at the first base.